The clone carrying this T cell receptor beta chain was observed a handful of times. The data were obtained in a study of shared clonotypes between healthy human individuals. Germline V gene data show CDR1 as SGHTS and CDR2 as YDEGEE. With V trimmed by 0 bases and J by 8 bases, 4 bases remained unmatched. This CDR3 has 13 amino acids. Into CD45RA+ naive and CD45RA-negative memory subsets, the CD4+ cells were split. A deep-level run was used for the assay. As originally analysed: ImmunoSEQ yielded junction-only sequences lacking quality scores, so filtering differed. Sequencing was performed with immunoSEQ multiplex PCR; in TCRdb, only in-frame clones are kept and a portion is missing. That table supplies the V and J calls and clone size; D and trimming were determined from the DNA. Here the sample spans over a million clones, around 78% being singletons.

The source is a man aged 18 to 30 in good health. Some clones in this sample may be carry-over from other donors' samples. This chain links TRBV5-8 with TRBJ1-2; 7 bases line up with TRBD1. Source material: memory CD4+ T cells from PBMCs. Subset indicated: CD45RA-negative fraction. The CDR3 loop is CASSLGTGLGYTF. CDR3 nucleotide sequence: TGTGCCAGCAGCTTGGGGACAGGCCTGGGCTACACCTTC.